These 9 T cell receptor beta chains were sequenced from one sample in a study of T cells after yellow fever vaccination. In TCRdb, the 5' RACE reads were re-called with MiXCR into one record per CDR3 protein. The sample yields 400,000 or so distinct CDR3 sequences, around 20% seen once. The starting material was PBMCs, obtained before the yellow fever booster vaccination. The receptors derive from a young man who received the YFV17D yellow fever vaccine.

The chain's CDR3 is CASMAGGPVESDTQYF. CDR3 bases: TGTGCCAGCATGGCGGGGGGGCCGGTAGAATCAGATACGCAGTATTTT. The rearrangement uses TRBV6-5 and TRBJ2-3; 9 nucleotides line up with TRBD2. CDR3 length: 16 amino acids. The V segment lost 7 bases and the J segment 4 bases; nucleotides outside the gene matches: 12. The germline gives CDR1 MNHEY, CDR2 SVGAGI.

This chain connects TRBV7-6 to TRBJ2-2; TRBD2 is a possible D gene (5 bases). V lost 4 bases to trimming and J lost 6 bases, with 21 bases between them. Germline CDR1 is SGHVS and CDR2 is FNYEAQ. This CDR3 has 17 residues. In DNA, the CDR3 is TGTGCCAGCAGCTCGCGGGTCCAACTTTTTAACCCCGGGGAGCTGTTTTTT. It codes for CASSSRVQLFNPGELFF.

The chain is built from TRBV7-8 and TRBJ2-1, with D perhaps TRBD1 or TRBD2 (6 bases each). With 0 bases removed from V and 13 bases from J, the gap between germline ends came to 10 bases. The CDR3 spans 12 residues. Germline-derived CDR1 and CDR2 are SGHVS and FQNEAQ. DNA for the CDR3: TGTGCCAGCAGCTTAGCGGGGGGCCTCCAGTTCTTC. Translating gives CASSLAGGLQFF. Variable domain in full (rest from reference TRBV7-8 and TRBJ2-1): GAGVSQSPRYKVAKRGQDVALRCDPISGHVSLFWYQQALGQGPEFLTYFQNEAQLDKSGLPSDRFFAERPEGSVSTLKIQRTQQEDSAVYLCASSLAGGLQFFGPGTRLTVL.

This clonotype was counted a few times. The J gene is TRBJ2-3, the V gene TRBV7-3, with TRBD2 matching 10 bases. Trimming took 5 bases from V and 0 from J; bases not matched to a gene: 5. The CDR3 is 16 amino acids. Germline CDR1 and CDR2: SGHTA and FQGTGA. CDR3 DNA sequence: TGTGCCAGCAGCCCCGGAGCGGGGGGGAGCACAGATACGCAGTATTTT. Its translation is CASSPGAGGSTDTQYF.

This clonotype was recorded once. V and J are TRBV2 and TRBJ2-4; maybe TRBD1 (6 bases). Germline assignment: CDR1 SNHLY and CDR2 FYNNEI. The V gene lost 8 bases and the J gene lost 1 base, with 24 bases spanning the gap. The CDR3 sequence is 18 residues long. The CDR3 region is CASYGENRAGIAKNIQYF. The CDR3 coding sequence is TGTGCCAGCTATGGGGAGAACAGGGCGGGTATCGCCAAAAACATTCAGTACTTC.

The J gene is TRBJ2-3, the V gene TRBV4-3, with TRBD2 matching over 7 bases. The germline V gene has CDR1 LGHNA and CDR2 YSLEER. The ends lost 0 bases at V and 2 bases at J; junction bases unmatched: 5. This CDR3 is built from 16 residues. The CDR3 DNA reads as TGCGCCAGCAGCCAAGATGCTAGCGGATACACAGATACGCAGTATTTT. Its translation: CASSQDASGYTDTQYF.

The J gene is TRBJ2-1, the V gene TRBV27; D may be TRBD2 (6 bases). The CDR3 is 13 amino acids. Germline assignment: CDR1 MNHEY and CDR2 SMNVEV (reference sequence). The V gene lost 0 bases and the J gene lost 8 bases, with 8 bases spanning the gap. The CDR3 DNA reads as TGTGCCAGCAGTTTATCTGGGGAGGATGAGCAGTTCTTC. Its protein product is CASSLSGEDEQFF.

This clonotype turned up a few times. V usage is TRBV9 and J usage is TRBJ2-1; D uncertain. Germline V lookup: CDR1 SGDLS, CDR2 YYNGEE. V was trimmed by 3 bases and J by 8 bases, leaving 9 bases between them. This CDR3 comprises 12 residues. The CDR3 loop reads CASSADGDEQFF. The CDR3 bases are TGTGCCAGCAGCGCAGATGGGGATGAGCAGTTCTTC.

The CDR3 is CASSFRGSSTDTQYF. The CDR3, as DNA: TGTGCCAGCAGCTTTCGGGGATCTAGCACAGATACGCAGTATTTT. This sequence joins TRBV5-8 and TRBJ2-3, with D perhaps matching TRBD2 (5 bases). The germline CDR1 and CDR2 sequences are SGHTS and YDEGEE. This CDR3 spans 15 amino acids. Trimming removed 2 bases from V and 0 bases from J, with 10 bases in between.